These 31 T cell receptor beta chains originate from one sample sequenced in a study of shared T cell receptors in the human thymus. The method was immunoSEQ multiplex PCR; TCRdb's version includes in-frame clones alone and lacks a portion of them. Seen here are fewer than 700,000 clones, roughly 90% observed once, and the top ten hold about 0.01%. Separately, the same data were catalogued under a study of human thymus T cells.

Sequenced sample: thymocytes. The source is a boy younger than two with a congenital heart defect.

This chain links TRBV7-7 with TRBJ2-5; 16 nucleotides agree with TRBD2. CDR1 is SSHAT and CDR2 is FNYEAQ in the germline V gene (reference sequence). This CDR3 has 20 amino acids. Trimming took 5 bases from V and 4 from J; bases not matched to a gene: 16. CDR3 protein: CASSPRLPGLAGGSGETQYF. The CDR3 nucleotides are TGTGCCAGCAGCCCAAGATTACCGGGACTAGCGGGAGGGAGTGGAGAGACCCAGTACTTC.

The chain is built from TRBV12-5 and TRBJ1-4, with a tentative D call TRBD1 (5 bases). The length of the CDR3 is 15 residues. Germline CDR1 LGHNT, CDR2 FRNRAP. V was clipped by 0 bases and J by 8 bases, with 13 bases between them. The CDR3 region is CASGLVTQGCEKLFF. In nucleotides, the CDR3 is TGTGCTAGTGGTTTGGTAACGCAGGGTTGCGAAAAACTGTTTTTT.

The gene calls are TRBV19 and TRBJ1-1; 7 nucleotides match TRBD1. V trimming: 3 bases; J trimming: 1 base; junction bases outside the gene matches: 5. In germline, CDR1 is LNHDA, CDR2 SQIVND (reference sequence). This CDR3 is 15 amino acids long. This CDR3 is CASSIHPGGNTEAFF. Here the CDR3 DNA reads TGTGCCAGTAGTATCCACCCAGGGGGGAACACTGAAGCTTTCTTT.

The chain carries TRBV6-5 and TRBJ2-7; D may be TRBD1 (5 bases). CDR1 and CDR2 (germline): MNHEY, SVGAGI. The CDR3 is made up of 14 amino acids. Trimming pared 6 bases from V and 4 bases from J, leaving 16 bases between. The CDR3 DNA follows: TGTGCCAGCAGATATAGGGGAAGAGAGTACGAGCAGTACTTC. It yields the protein CASRYRGREYEQYF.

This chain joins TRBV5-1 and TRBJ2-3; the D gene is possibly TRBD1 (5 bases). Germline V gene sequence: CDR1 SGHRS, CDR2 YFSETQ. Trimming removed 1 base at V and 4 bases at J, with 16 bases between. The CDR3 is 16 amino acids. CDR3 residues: CASSLRADNVPDTQYF. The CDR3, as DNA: TGCGCCAGCAGCTTGCGCGCGGACAATGTGCCAGATACGCAGTATTTT.

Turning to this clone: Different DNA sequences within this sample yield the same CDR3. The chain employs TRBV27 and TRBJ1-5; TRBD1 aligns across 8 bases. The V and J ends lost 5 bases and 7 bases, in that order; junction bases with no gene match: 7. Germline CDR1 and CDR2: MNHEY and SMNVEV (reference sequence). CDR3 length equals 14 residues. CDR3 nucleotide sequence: TGTGCCAGCAGTCCGGACAGGGAGGGACAGCCCCAGCATTTT. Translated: CASSPDREGQPQHF.

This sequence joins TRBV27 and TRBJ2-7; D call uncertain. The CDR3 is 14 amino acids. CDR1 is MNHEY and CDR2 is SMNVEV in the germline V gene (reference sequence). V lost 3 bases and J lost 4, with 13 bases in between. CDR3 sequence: CASSFPVRLYEQYF. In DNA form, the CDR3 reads TGTGCCAGCAGTTTCCCTGTTCGGTTATACGAGCAGTACTTC.

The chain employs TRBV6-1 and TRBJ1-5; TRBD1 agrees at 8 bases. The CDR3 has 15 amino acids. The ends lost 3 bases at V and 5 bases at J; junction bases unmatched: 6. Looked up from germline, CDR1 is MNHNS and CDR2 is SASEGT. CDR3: CASSDTGGPDQPQHF. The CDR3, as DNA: TGTGCCAGCAGTGATACAGGGGGACCAGATCAGCCCCAGCATTTT.

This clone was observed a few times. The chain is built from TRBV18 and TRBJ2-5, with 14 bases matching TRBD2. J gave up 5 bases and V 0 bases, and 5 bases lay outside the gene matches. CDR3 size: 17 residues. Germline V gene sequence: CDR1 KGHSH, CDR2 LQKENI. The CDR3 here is CASSPPRTSGRWETQYF. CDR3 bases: TGTGCCAGCTCACCACCCCGGACTAGCGGGAGGTGGGAGACCCAGTACTTC.

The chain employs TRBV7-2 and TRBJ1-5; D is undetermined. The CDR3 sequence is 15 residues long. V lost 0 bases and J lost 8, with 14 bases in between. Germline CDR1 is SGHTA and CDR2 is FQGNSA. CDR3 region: CASSLAYAAGEPQHF. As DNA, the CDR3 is TGTGCCAGCAGCTTAGCATACGCAGCGGGTGAGCCCCAGCATTTT.

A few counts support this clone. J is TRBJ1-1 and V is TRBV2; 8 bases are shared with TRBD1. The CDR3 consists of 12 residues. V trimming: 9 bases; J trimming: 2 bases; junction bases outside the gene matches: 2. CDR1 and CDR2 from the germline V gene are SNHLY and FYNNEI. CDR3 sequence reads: CASGQGNTEAFF. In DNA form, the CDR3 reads TGTGCCAGTGGACAGGGAAACACTGAAGCTTTCTTT.

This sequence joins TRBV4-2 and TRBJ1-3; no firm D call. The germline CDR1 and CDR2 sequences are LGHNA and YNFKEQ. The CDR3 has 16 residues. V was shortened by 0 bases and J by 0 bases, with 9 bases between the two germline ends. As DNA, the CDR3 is TGTGCCAGCAGCCAAGATCAGGCGAGCTCTGGAAACACCATATATTTT. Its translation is CASSQDQASSGNTIYF.

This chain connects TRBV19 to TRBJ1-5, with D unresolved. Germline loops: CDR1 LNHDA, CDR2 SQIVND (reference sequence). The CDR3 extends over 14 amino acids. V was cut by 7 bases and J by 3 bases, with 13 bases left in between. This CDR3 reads CASTPAVANQPQHF. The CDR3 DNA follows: TGTGCCAGTACCCCCGCAGTTGCCAATCAGCCCCAGCATTTT.

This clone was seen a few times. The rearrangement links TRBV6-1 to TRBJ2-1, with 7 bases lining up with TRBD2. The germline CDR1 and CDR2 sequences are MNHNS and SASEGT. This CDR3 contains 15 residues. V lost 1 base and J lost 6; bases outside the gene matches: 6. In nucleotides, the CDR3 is TGTGCCAGCAGTGAAGGGGACTATCTTACCAATGAGCAGTTCTTC. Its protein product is CASSEGDYLTNEQFF.

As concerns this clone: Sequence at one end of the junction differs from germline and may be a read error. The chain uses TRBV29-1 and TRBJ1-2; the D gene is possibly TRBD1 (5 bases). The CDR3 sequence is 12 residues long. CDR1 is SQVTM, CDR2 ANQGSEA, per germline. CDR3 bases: TGCAGCGTTGCGGCAGGGCAAAAGTTTCCCCCCTTC. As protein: CSVAAGQKFPPF.

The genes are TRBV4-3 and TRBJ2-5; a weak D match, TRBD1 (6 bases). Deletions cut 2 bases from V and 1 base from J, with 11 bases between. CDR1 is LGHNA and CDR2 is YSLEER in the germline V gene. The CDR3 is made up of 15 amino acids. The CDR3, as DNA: TGCGCCAGCAGCCAACCGGGACAATTCCAAGAGACCCAGTACTTC. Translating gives CASSQPGQFQETQYF.

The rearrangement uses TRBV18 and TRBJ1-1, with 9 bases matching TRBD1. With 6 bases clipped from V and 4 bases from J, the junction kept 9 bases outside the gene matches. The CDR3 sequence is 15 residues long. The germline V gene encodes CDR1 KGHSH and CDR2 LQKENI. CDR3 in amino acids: CASSRGQGGRTEAFF. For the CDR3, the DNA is TGTGCCAGCTCCCGGGGACAGGGCGGTCGCACTGAAGCTTTCTTT.

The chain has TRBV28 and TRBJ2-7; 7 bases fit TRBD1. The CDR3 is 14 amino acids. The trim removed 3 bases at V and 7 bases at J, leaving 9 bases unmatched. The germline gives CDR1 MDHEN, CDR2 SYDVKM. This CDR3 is CASSFNRGPWEQYF. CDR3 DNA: TGTGCCAGCAGTTTCAACAGGGGCCCTTGGGAGCAGTACTTC.

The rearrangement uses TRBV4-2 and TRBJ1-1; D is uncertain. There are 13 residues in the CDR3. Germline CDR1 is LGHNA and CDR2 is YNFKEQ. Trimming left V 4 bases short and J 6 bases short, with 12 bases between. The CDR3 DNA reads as TGTGCCAGCAGCCGGGAGGGCCTACCTGAAGCTTTCTTT. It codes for CASSREGLPEAFF.

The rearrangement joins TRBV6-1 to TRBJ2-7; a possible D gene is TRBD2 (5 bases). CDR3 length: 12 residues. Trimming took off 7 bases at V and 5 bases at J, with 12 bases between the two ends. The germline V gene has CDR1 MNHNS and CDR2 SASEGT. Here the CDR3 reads CASTEGEDEQYF. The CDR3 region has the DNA TGTGCCAGCACCGAGGGCGAGGACGAGCAGTACTTC.

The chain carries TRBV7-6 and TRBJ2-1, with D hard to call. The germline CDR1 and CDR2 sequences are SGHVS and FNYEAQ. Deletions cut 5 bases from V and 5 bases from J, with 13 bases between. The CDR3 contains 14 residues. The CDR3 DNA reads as TGTGCCAGCAGCAGAACCGGGTTCCACAATGAGCAGTTCTTC. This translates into CASSRTGFHNEQFF.

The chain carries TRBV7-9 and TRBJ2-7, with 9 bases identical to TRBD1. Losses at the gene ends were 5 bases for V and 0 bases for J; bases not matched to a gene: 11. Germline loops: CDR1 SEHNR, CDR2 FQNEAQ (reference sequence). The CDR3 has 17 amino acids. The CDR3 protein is CASSPSPGQGGSYEQYF. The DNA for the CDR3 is TGTGCCAGCAGCCCATCTCCGGGACAGGGAGGCTCCTACGAGCAGTACTTC.

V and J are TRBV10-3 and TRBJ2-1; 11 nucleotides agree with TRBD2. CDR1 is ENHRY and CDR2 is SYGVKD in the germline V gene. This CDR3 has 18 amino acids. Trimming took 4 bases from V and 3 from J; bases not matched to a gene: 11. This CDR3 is CAISVGLAGGRGYNEQFF. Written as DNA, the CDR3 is TGTGCCATCAGTGTTGGGCTAGCGGGAGGTCGGGGCTACAATGAGCAGTTCTTC.

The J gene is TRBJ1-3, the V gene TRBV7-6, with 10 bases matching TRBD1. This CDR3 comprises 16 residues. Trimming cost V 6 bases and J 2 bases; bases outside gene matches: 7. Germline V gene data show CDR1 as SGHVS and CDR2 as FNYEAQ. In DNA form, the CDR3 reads TGTGCCAGCAGTCGTAGGACAGGGGGGGCTGGAAACACCATATATTTT. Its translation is CASSRRTGGAGNTIYF.

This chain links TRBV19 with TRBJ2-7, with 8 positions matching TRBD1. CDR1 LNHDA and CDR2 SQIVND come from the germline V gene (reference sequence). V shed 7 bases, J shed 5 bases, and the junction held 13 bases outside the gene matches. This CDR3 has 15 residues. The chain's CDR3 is CASNSGAGGEHEQYF. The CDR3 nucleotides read TGTGCCAGTAACTCCGGAGCAGGGGGCGAGCACGAGCAGTACTTC.

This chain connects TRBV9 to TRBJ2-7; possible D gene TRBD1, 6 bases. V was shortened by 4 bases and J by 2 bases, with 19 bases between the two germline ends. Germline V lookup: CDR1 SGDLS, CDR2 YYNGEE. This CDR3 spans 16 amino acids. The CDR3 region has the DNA TGTGCCAGCAGCCCTAGTCCTTCGACAGGCCCCTACGAGCAGTACTTC. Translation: CASSPSPSTGPYEQYF.

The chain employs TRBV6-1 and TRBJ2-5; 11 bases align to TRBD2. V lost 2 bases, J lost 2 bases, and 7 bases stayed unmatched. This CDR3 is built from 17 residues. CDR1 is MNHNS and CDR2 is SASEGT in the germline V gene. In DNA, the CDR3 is TGTGCCAGCAGTGAAATTCTTCTAGCGGGAGGTCAAGAGACCCAGTACTTC. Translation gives CASSEILLAGGQETQYF.

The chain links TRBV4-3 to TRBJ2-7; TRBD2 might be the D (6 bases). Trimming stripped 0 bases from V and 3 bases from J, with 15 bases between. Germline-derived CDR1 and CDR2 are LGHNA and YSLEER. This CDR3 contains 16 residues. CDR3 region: CASSQESGWGGYEQYF. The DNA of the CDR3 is TGCGCCAGCAGCCAAGAGAGCGGTTGGGGAGGCTACGAGCAGTACTTC.

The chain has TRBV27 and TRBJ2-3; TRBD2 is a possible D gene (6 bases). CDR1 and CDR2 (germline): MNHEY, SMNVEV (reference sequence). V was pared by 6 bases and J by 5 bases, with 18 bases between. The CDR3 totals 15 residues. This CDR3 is CASSRQGTQKDTQYF. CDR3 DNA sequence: TGTGCCAGCAGCCGCCAAGGGACTCAAAAAGATACGCAGTATTTT.

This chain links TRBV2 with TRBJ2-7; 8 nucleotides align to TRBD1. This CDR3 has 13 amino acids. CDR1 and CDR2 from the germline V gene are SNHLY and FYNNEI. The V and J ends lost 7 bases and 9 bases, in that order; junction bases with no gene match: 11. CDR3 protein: CASNLGQGLGQYF. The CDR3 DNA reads TGTGCCAGCAATCTAGGACAGGGACTTGGGCAGTACTTC.

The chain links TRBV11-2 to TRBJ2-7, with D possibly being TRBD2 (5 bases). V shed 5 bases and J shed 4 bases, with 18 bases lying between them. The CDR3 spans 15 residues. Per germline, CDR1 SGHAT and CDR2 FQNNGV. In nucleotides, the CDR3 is TGTGCCAGCAGCCACCCCGCGGGCCCCCCTTACGAGCAGTACTTC. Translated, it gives CASSHPAGPPYEQYF.